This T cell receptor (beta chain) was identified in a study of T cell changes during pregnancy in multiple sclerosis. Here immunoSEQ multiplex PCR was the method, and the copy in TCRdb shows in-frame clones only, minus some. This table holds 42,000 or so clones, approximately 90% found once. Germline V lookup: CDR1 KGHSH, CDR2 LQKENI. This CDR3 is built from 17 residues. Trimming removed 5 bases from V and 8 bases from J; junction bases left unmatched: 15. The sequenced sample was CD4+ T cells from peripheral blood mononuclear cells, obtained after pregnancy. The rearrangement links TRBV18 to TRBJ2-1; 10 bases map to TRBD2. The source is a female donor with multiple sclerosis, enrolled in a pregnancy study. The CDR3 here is CASSARLAGGRADEQFF. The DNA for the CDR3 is TGTGCCAGCTCAGCAAGATTAGCGGGGGGTCGTGCGGATGAGCAGTTCTTC.